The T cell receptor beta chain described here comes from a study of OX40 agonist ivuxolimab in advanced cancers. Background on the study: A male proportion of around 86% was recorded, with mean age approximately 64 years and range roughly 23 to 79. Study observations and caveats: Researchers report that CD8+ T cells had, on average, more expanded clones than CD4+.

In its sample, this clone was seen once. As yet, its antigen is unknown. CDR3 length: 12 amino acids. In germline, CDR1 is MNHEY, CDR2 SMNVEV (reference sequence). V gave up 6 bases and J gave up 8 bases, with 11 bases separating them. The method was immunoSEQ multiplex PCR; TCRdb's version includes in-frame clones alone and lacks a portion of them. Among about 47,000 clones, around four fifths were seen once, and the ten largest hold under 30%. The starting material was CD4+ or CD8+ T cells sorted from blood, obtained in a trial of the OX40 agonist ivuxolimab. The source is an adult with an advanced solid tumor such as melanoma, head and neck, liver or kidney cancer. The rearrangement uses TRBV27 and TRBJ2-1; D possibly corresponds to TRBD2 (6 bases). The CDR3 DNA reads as TGTGCCAGCAGCCTCTGGGGGGATGAGCAGTTCTTC. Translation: CASSLWGDEQFF.